This record looks at one TCR beta chain sequence and its context. Its antigen is not identified. The sample belongs to a study of CD8 T cell repertoires and HIV-1 epitope variants. Whole-study context: Twenty-five autologous and known Gag and Nef epitope variant peptides each stimulated T cells separately. Enriched T cells were co-cultured with equal numbers of autologous T cell-negative antigen-presenting cells.

The CDR3 sequence is 14 residues long. CDR1 is GTSNPN and CDR2 is SVGIG in the germline V gene (reference sequence). The V gene lost 2 bases and the J gene lost 3 bases, with 14 bases spanning the gap. Only in-frame clones appear in the TCRdb table, and some are missing; sequencing was by immunoSEQ multiplex PCR. The sample holds 2,500 to 3,000 clones, roughly two thirds seen once. The source is a male donor with HIV. V usage is TRBV30 and J usage is TRBJ2-7, with a tentative D call TRBD2 (7 bases). Source material: cultured CD8+ T cells derived from PBMCs. The DNA for the CDR3 is TGTGCCTGGAGTATCTCGCGGGGGCTCTACGAGCAGTACTTC. It translates to CAWSISRGLYEQYF. Complete variable domain (other parts from reference TRBV30 and TRBJ2-7): SQTIHQWPATLVQPVGSPLSLECTVEGTSNPNLYWYRQAAGRGLQLLFYSVGIGQISSEVPQNLSASRPQDRQFILSSKKLLLSDSGFYLCAWSISRGLYEQYFGPGTRLTVT.